The clone carrying this T cell receptor beta chain has a count of ten or more. Its antigen is currently unknown. The germline V gene has CDR1 DFQATT and CDR2 SNEGSKA (reference sequence). The CDR3 spans 17 residues. Trimming took off 6 bases at V and 1 base at J, with 23 bases between the two ends. The sample is drawn from a study of CD8 T cells in ankylosing spondylitis. Notes on the study in general: Blood from ankylosing spondylitis patients appeared to carry a characteristic roughly 8-variant TCR beta motif. A subset of motif variants has previously been described in the synovial fluid and blood of reactive arthritis. Enrichment of disease-linked clones was reportedly significant in matched ankylosing spondylitis synovial fluid. CD8+ disease-linked clones were present at relatively low frequencies in blood.

TCRdb reprocessed the 5' RACE reads via MiXCR and lists one record per CDR3 protein. The repertoire consists of approximately 250,000 distinct CDR3 sequences, with roughly a quarter occurring once and the leading ten covering roughly 0.67%. The rearrangement uses TRBV20-1 and TRBJ2-3; no clear D. This TCR was sampled from a male donor with ankylosing spondylitis or in good health (not recorded which). Sample: blood, either unsorted or a sorted T cell fraction (not recorded which). CDR3 nucleotides: TGCAGTGCCTTAGGTGGGCCCCCCTTCACACGCACAGATACGCAGTATTTT. Amino acids: CSALGGPPFTRTDTQYF.